This entry lists 9 T cell receptor beta chains sequenced from one sample in a study of T cells after yellow fever vaccination. One entry per CDR3 protein results from TCRdb running MiXCR on the 5' RACE reads. Found here are a few hundred thousand distinct CDR3 sequences, about 4% of them singletons; the top ten hold approximately 24%. This sample comprised PBMCs, obtained 5 days after the yellow fever booster vaccination. All receptors derive from a man between 18 and 29 years old who received the YFV17D yellow fever vaccine.

The chain carries TRBV7-9 and TRBJ1-1; D is ambiguous. Trimming shortened V by 3 bases and J by 6 bases, and 2 bases separated the two germline ends. The CDR3 sequence is 10 residues long. The V gene's germline CDR1 is SEHNR and CDR2 FQNEAQ (reference sequence). CDR3: CASSFSEAFF. As DNA, the CDR3 is TGTGCCAGCAGCTTTTCTGAAGCTTTCTTT.

This clonotype was counted only a few times. This chain uses TRBV6-5 with TRBJ1-1; tentatively, D is TRBD1 (5 bases). The CDR3 is 14 amino acids. Deletions cut 4 bases from V and 5 bases from J, with 14 bases between. Germline lookup yields CDR1 MNHEY and CDR2 SVGAGI. CDR3 in DNA: TGTGCCAGCAGTTGGGACCTTAGCATGACTGAAGCTTTCTTT. This encodes CASSWDLSMTEAFF.

This clonotype occurred a few times. The gene calls are TRBV7-2 and TRBJ2-1, with D unclear. The germline V gene has CDR1 SGHTA and CDR2 FQGNSA. Between the trimmed V and J ends, which lost 1 base and 6 bases, there was a span of 10 bases. This CDR3 is 14 amino acids long. The DNA of the CDR3 is TGTGCCAGCAGCTTAGTCCGGGTTGGCAATGAGCAGTTCTTC. The encoded protein is CASSLVRVGNEQFF.

The chain uses TRBV27 and TRBJ1-6, with D possibly matching TRBD1 (5 bases). Germline V gives CDR1 MNHEY, CDR2 SMNVEV (reference sequence). Trimming shortened V by 5 bases and J by 9 bases, and 11 bases separated the two germline ends. The CDR3 is made up of 13 amino acids. The CDR3 DNA reads as TGTGCCAGCAGTGTCAGGGTTGGTTCACCCCTCCACTTT. It yields the protein CASSVRVGSPLHF.

This rearrangement joins TRBV13 to TRBJ1-2; the D is unclear. CDR3 length: 15 residues. The V gene's germline CDR1 is PRHDT and CDR2 FYEKMQ (reference sequence). V lost 5 bases to trimming and J lost 6 bases, with 19 bases between them. The CDR3 spells CASSRDGPPRDGYTF. As DNA, the CDR3 is TGTGCCAGCAGCAGAGACGGCCCCCCGAGGGATGGCTACACCTTC. Based on the CDR3 plus reference TRBV13 and TRBJ1-2, the full variable domain is AAGVIQSPRHLIKEKRETATLKCYPIPRHDTVYWYQQGPGQDPQFLISFYEKMQSDKGSIPDRFSAQQFSDYHSELNMSSLELGDSALYFCASSRDGPPRDGYTFGSGTRLTVV.

CDR3 loop: CASSVATGNTEAFF. The DNA of the CDR3 is TGTGCCAGCAGCGTAGCTACAGGGAACACTGAAGCTTTCTTT. The chain recombines TRBV9 with TRBJ1-1; a weak D match, TRBD1 (5 bases). Germline loops: CDR1 SGDLS, CDR2 YYNGEE. V dropped 0 bases and J dropped 1 base, with 7 bases sitting between them. There are 14 residues in the CDR3.

This clonotype came up many times. The rearrangement joins TRBV14 to TRBJ2-3; TRBD2 agrees at 9 bases. CDR1 SGHDN and CDR2 FVKESK come from the germline V gene. The CDR3 consists of 17 residues. With 0 bases clipped from V and 5 bases from J, the junction kept 9 bases outside the gene matches. The CDR3 DNA reads TGTGCCAGCAGCCAAGATCGGGGACTAGCTGTTAGAGATACGCAGTATTTT. It yields the protein CASSQDRGLAVRDTQYF.

The chain joins TRBV5-6 to TRBJ2-3; tentative D call: TRBD1 (5 bases). V gave up 1 base and J gave up 1 base, with 7 bases separating them. From germline, CDR1 is SGHDT and CDR2 YYEEEE. The CDR3 extends over 14 amino acids. The chain's CDR3 is CASSLRQRTDTQYF. In nucleotides, the CDR3 is TGTGCCAGCAGCTTGAGACAGCGCACAGATACGCAGTATTTT. Combining the CDR3 with reference TRBV5-6 and TRBJ2-3 gives the whole variable domain DAGVTQSPTHLIKTRGQQVTLRCSPKSGHDTVSWYQQALGQGPQFIFQYYEEEERQRGNFPDRFSGHQFPNYSSELNVNALLLGDSALYLCASSLRQRTDTQYFGPGTRLTVL.

This clonotype has only a few counts. The chain couples TRBV6-5 to TRBJ1-3; no firm D call. The CDR3 runs to 14 residues. V lost 3 bases and J lost 0, with 6 bases in between. CDR1 and CDR2 from the germline V gene are MNHEY and SVGAGI. The CDR3: CASSYGVSGNTIYF. DNA of the CDR3: TGTGCCAGCAGTTATGGGGTCTCTGGAAACACCATATATTTT.